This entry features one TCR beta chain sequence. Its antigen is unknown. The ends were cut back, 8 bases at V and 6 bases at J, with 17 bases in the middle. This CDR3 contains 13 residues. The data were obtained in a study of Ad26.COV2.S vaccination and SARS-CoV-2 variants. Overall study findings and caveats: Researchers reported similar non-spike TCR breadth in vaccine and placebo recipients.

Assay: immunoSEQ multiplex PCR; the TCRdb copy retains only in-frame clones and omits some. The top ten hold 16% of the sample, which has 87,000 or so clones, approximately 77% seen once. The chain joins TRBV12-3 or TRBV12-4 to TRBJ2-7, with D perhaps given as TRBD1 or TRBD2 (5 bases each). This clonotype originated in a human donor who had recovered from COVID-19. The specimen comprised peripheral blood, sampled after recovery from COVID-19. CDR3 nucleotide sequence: TGTGCCAGCGCCGCCCGGGGCATGGGCGAGCAGTACTTC. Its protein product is CASAARGMGEQYF.